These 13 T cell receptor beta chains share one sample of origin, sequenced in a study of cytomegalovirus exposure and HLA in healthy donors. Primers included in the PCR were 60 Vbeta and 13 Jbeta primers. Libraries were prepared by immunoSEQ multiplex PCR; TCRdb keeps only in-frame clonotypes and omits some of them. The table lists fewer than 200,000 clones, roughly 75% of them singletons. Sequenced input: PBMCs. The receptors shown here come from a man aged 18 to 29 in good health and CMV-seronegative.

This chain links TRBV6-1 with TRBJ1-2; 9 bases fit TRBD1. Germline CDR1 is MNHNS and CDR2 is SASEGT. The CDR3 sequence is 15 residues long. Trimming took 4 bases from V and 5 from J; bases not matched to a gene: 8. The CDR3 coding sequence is TGTGCCAGCAGTGTCACAGGGGGCGCAAAATATGGCTACACCTTC. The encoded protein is CASSVTGGAKYGYTF.

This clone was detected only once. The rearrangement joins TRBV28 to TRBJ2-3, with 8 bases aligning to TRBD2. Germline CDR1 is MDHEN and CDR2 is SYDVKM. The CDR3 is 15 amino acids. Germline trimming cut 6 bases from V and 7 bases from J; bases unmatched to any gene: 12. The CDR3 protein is CASSPRGGGTNTQYF. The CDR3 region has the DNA TGTGCCAGCAGCCCTCGGGGGGGAGGGACAAATACGCAGTATTTT. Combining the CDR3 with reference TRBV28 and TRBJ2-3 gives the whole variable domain DVKVTQSSRYLVKRTGEKVFLECVQDMDHENMFWYRQDPGLGLRLIYFSYDVKMKEKGDIPEGYSVSREKKERFSLILESASTNQTSMYLCASSPRGGGTNTQYFGPGTRLTVL.

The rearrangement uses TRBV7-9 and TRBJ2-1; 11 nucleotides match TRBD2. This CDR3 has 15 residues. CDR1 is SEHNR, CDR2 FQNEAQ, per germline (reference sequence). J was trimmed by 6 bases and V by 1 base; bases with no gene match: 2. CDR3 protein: CASSLVGTSGNEQFF. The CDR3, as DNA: TGTGCCAGCAGCTTAGTAGGGACTAGCGGCAATGAGCAGTTCTTC.

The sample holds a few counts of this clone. The CDR3 DNA sequence: TGTGCCAGCAGCCGAGGACACCCAGGGGAGACCCAGTACTTC. Translation: CASSRGHPGETQYF. This chain links TRBV14 with TRBJ2-5, with TRBD1 as a possible D gene (5 bases). Germline CDR1 is SGHDN and CDR2 is FVKESK. The germline V and J ends were trimmed by 4 bases and 5 bases, with 14 bases remaining between them. The CDR3 extends over 14 amino acids.

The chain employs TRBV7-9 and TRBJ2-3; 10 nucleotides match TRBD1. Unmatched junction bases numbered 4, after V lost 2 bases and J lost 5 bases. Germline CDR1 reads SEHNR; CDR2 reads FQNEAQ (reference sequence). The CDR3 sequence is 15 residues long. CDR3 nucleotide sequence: TGTGCCAGCAGCTTAAGACAGGGGGCGGAAGATACGCAGTATTTT. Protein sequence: CASSLRQGAEDTQYF.

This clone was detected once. The CDR3 sequence: CASSLEHYNEQFF. CDR3 sequence (DNA): TGTGCCAGCAGCTTGGAGCACTACAATGAGCAGTTCTTC. This chain joins TRBV5-8 and TRBJ2-1; D is uncertain. Between the trimmed V and J ends, which lost 0 bases and 3 bases, there was a span of 4 bases. In germline, CDR1 is SGHTS, CDR2 YDEGEE. This CDR3 is 13 amino acids long.

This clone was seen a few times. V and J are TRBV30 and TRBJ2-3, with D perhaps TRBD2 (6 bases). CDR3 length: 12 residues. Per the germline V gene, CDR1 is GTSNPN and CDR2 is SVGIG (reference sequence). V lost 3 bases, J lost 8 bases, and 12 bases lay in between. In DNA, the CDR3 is TGTGCCTGGAGGATTTGGGGAGGTACGCAGTATTTT. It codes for CAWRIWGGTQYF.

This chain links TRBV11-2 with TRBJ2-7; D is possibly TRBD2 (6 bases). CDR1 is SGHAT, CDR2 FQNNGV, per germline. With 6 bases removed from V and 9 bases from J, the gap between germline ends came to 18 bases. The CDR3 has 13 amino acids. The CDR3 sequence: CASRIVTGSGQYF. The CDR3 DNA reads TGTGCCAGCAGGATCGTTACAGGTAGCGGGCAGTACTTC.

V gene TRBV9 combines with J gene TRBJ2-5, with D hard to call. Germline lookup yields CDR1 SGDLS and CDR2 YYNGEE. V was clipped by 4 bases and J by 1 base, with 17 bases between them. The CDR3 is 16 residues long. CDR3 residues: CASSIGAQRFQETQYF. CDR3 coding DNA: TGTGCCAGCAGCATTGGCGCCCAGCGCTTCCAAGAGACCCAGTACTTC.

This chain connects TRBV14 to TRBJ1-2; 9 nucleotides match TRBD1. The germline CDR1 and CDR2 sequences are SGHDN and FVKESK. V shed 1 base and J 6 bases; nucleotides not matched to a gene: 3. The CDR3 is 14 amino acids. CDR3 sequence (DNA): TGTGCCAGCAGCCAAGTGGGGACAGGGCATGGCTACACCTTC. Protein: CASSQVGTGHGYTF.

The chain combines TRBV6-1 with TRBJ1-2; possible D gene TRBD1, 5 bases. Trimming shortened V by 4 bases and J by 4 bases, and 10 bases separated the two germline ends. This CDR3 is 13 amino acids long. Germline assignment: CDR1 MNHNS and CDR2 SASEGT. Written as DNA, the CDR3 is TGTGCCAGCAGTGTAGGTCAGGGCTATGGCTACACCTTC. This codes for CASSVGQGYGYTF.

DNA of the CDR3: TGTGCCAGCAGCCAAGTTACTGGGACAGTCTCCTACGAGCAGTACTTC. It codes for CASSQVTGTVSYEQYF. The rearrangement links TRBV14 to TRBJ2-7; 7 positions agree with TRBD1. The CDR3 runs to 16 residues. Germline lookup yields CDR1 SGHDN and CDR2 FVKESK. After removal of 1 base from V and 0 bases from J, the junction contained 6 bases not matched to a gene. Supplemented by reference TRBV14 and TRBJ2-7, the full variable domain reads EAGVTQFPSHSVIEKGQTVTLRCDPISGHDNLYWYRRVMGKEIKFLLHFVKESKQDESGMPNNRFLAERTGGTYSTLKVQPAELEDSGVYFCASSQVTGTVSYEQYFGPGTRLTVT.

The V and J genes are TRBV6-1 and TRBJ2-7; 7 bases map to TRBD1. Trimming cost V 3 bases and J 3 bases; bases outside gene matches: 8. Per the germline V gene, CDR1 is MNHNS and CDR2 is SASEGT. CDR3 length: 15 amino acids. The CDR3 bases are TGTGCCAGCAGTGATCTTTTGACAGGGATCTACGAGCAGTACTTC. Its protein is CASSDLLTGIYEQYF.